The rows below give T cell receptor beta chains drawn from one sample of a study of T-cell memory formation after mild COVID-19. Via MiXCR, TCRdb re-called the 5' RACE reads, giving one row per CDR3 protein. The sample shows 50,000 to 75,000 distinct CDR3 sequences, 9.3% of them seen only once. Material for sequencing was PBMCs or a T cell subset sorted from them (not recorded which). These receptors came from a man younger than 30 who had mild COVID-19 (a few samples of this study predate the infection). Cell type and time point are not known. Both conserved end residues are part of each CDR3. Each record gives: V gene, J gene, clone size, D gene, CDR3 protein, CDR3 DNA. The D gene is left open where the match is weak. Size tells how often a clone was seen (once, few, many) or the class of an expanded clone, and some rows leave it out.

v_call: TRBV5-1; j_call: TRBJ2-3; clone_size: few; d_call: .; cdr3_aa: CASSTRDRYTDTQYF; cdr3_nt: TGCGCCAGCAGCACGCGGGACAGATACACAGATACGCAGTATTTT
v_call: TRBV4-3; j_call: TRBJ2-1; clone_size: few; d_call: .; cdr3_aa: CASSQVPGSYNEQFF; cdr3_nt: TGCGCCAGCAGCCAAGTTCCTGGCTCCTACAATGAGCAGTTCTTC
v_call: TRBV12-3/TRBV12-4; j_call: TRBJ2-1; clone_size: few; d_call: .; cdr3_aa: CASRERNEQFF; cdr3_nt: TGTGCCAGCAGAGAGCGAAATGAGCAGTTCTTC
v_call: TRBV5-1; j_call: TRBJ1-4; clone_size: few; d_call: TRBD1; cdr3_aa: CASSIAITGTGEEKLFF; cdr3_nt: TGCGCCAGCAGCATTGCGATAACCGGGACAGGGGAGGAAAAACTGTTTTTT
v_call: TRBV6-6; j_call: TRBJ2-3; clone_size: few; d_call: TRBD2; cdr3_aa: CAGAGADTQYF; cdr3_nt: TGTGCCGGAGCGGGGGCGGATACGCAGTATTTT
v_call: TRBV5-8; j_call: TRBJ1-5; clone_size: many; d_call: .; cdr3_aa: CASSLWAGIGNQPQHF; cdr3_nt: TGTGCCAGCAGCTTATGGGCAGGGATAGGCAATCAGCCCCAGCATTTT
v_call: TRBV27; j_call: TRBJ2-7; clone_size: few; d_call: .; cdr3_aa: CAAAPRGAYEQYF; cdr3_nt: TGTGCCGCCGCGCCCAGGGGGGCGTACGAGCAGTACTTC
v_call: TRBV7-2; j_call: TRBJ2-5; clone_size: many; d_call: .; cdr3_aa: CASSFGAGETQYF; cdr3_nt: TGTGCCAGCAGCTTTGGGGCCGGGGAGACCCAGTACTTC
v_call: TRBV6-2/TRBV6-3; j_call: TRBJ1-6; clone_size: .; d_call: .; cdr3_aa: CASSYSEGSPLHF; cdr3_nt: TGTGCCAGCAGTTACTCCGAGGGTTCACCCCTCCACTTT
v_call: TRBV18; j_call: TRBJ2-5; clone_size: .; d_call: TRBD1; cdr3_aa: CASSPTGEETQYF; cdr3_nt: TGTGCCAGCTCACCGACAGGGGAAGAGACCCAGTACTTC
v_call: TRBV5-5; j_call: TRBJ1-1; clone_size: few; d_call: .; cdr3_aa: CASSRPGLANTEAFF; cdr3_nt: TGTGCCAGCAGCCGGCCGGGGCTCGCGAACACTGAAGCTTTCTTT
v_call: TRBV7-2; j_call: TRBJ1-6; clone_size: .; d_call: .; cdr3_aa: CASSSPRGGKGSPLHF; cdr3_nt: TGTGCCAGCAGCTCCCCTCGGGGAGGGAAAGGTTCACCCCTCCACTTT